The clone carrying this TCR beta chain was counted many times. No antigen is known for it. The data belong to a study of beta chain features in type 1 diabetes. On the study more broadly: All samples together contributed more than 90,000,000 sorted cells for examination.

Sequencing targeted expressed TCRB transcripts, as all isolated RNA had been reverse transcribed. Sequencing used immunoSEQ multiplex PCR; TCRdb keeps in-frame clones, though not all of them. Among about 370,000 clones, around 9.6% were seen once, and the ten largest hold less than 0.65%. Points from the study as a whole: Shortening that was moderate but significant affected the TCRB CDR3s of Type 1 diabetes patients in all four CD4+ subsets. HLA influence on TCRB rearrangement stayed unresolved here.

The sequencing sample was made of central memory CD4+ T cells from blood. The sequence came from a man aged 25-40 years with type 1 diabetes.

The CDR3 DNA reads TGTGCCAGCAGTTCCGGGACTAGCGAAACAGATACGCAGTATTTT. Translating gives CASSSGTSETDTQYF. This sequence joins TRBV2 and TRBJ2-3; 10 bases match TRBD2. The trim removed 5 bases at V and 3 bases at J, leaving 5 bases unmatched. CDR1 is SNHLY and CDR2 is FYNNEI in the germline V gene. CDR3 length equals 15 residues. The full variable domain, in which reference TRBV2 and TRBJ2-3 provide the parts outside the CDR3, is EPEVTQTPSHQVTQMGQEVILRCVPISNHLYFYWYRQILGQKVEFLVSFYNNEISEKSEIFDDQFSVERPDGSNFTLKIRSTKLEDSAMYFCASSSGTSETDTQYFGPGTRLTVL.